This T cell receptor (beta chain) stems from a study of cytomegalovirus exposure and HLA in healthy donors. Study-level results: Near-uniform donor sequencing depth was presumed by presence/absence analyses.

Primers: 60 Vbeta forward and 13 Jbeta reverse. Generated by immunoSEQ multiplex PCR, the TCRdb table keeps only in-frame clones and is missing some. The sample yields roughly 150,000 clones, 76% seen once. V was clipped by 8 bases and J by 6 bases, with 16 bases between them. The CDR3 runs 14 residues. Germline loops: CDR1 MNHEY, CDR2 SMNVEV (reference sequence). Notes on this clone: The target antigen is unknown.

The sequenced sample consisted of PBMCs. This TCR was sampled from a male donor in good health and CMV-seronegative. The V call is TRBV27, the J call TRBJ2-2; the D is unclear. CDR3 in amino acids: CASLMWARPGELFF. CDR3 bases: TGTGCCAGCTTAATGTGGGCGAGACCCGGGGAGCTGTTTTTT.